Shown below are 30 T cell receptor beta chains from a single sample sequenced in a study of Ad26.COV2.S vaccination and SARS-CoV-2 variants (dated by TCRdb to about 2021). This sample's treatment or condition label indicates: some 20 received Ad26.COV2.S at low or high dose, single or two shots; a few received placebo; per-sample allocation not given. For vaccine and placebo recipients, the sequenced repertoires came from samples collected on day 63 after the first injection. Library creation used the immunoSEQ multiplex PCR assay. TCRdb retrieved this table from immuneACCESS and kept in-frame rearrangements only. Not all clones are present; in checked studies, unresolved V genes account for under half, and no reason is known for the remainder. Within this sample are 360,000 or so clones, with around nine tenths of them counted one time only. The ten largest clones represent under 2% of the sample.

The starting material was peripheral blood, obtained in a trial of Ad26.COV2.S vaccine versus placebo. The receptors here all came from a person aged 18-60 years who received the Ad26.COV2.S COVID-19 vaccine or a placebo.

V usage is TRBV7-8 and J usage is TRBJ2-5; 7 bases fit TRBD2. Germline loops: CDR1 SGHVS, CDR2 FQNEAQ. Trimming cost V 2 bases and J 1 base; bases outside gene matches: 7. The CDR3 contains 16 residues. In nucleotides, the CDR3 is TGTGCCAGCAGCTTAAGGGCGGGAGAAGCCCAAGAGACCCAGTACTTC. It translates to CASSLRAGEAQETQYF.

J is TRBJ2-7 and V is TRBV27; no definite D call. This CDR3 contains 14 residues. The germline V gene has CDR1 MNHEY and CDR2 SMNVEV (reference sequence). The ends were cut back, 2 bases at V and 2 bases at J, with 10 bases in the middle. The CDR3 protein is CASSLMRGPYEQYF. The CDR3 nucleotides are TGTGCCAGCAGTTTAATGCGCGGTCCCTACGAGCAGTACTTC.

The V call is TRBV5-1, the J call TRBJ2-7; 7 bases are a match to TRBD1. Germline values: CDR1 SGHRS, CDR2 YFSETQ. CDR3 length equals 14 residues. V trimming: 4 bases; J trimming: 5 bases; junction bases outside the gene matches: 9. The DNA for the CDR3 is TGCGCCAGCAGCCGACAGGGAAGTTTCGACGAGCAGTACTTC. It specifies CASSRQGSFDEQYF. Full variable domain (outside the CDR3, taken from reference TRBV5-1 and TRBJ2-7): KAGVTQTPRYLIKTRGQQVTLSCSPISGHRSVSWYQQTPGQGLQFLFEYFSETQRNKGNFPGRFSGRQFSNSRSEMNVSTLELGDSALYLCASSRQGSFDEQYFGPGTRLTVT.

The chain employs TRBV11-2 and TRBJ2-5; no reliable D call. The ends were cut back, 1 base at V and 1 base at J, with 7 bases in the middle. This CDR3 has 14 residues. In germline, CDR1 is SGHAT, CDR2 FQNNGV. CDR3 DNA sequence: TGTGCCAGCAGCTTAGCGGCATTCCAAGAGACCCAGTACTTC. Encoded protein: CASSLAAFQETQYF.

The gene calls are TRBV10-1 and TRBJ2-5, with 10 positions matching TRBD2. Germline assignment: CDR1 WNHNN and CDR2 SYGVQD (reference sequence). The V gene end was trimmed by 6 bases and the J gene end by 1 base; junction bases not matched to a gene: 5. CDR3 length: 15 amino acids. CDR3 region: CASSRLAGFQETQYF. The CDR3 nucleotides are TGCGCCAGCAGCCGACTAGCGGGCTTCCAAGAGACCCAGTACTTC.

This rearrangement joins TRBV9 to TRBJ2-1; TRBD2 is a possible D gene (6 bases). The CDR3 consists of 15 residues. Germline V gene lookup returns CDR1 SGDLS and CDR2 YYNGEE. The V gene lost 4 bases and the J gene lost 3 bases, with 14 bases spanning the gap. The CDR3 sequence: CASSPGGTSYNEQFF. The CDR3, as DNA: TGTGCCAGCAGCCCCGGAGGGACGAGCTACAATGAGCAGTTCTTC.

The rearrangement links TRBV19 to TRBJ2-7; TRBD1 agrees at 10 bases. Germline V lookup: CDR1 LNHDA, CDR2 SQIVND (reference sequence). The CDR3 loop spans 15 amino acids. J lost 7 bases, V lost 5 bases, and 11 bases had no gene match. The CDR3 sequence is CASSSSDRGQREQYF. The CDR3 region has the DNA TGTGCCAGTAGTTCTTCCGACAGGGGGCAAAGGGAGCAGTACTTC.

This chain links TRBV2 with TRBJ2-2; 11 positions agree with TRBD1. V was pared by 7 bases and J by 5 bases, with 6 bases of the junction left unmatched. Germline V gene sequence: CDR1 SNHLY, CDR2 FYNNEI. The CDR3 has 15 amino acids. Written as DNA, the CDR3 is TGTGCCAGCACAGGGGACAGGGGGTCAACCGGGGAGCTGTTTTTT. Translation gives CASTGDRGSTGELFF.

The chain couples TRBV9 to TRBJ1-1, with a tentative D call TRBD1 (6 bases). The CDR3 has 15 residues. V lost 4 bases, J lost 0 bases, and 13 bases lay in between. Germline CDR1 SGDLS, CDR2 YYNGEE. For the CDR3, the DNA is TGTGCCAGCAGCCCCAGCGAGGGGGTGAACACTGAAGCTTTCTTT. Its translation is CASSPSEGVNTEAFF. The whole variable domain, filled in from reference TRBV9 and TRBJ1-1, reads DSGVTQTPKHLITATGQRVTLRCSPRSGDLSVYWYQQSLDQGLQFLIQYYNGEERAKGNILERFSAQQFPDLHSELNLSSLELGDSALYFCASSPSEGVNTEAFFGQGTRLTVV.

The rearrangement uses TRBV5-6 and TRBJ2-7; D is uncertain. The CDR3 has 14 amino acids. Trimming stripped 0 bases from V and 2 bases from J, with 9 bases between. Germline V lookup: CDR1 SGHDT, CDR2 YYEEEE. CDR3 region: CASSLGARAYEQYF. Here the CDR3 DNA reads TGTGCCAGCAGCTTGGGCGCTAGGGCCTACGAGCAGTACTTC.

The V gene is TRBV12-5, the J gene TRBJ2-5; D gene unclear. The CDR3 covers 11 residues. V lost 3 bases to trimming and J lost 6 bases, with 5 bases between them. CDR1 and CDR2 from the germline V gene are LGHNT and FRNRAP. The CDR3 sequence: CASGLDKTQYF. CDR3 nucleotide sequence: TGTGCTAGTGGTTTAGACAAGACCCAGTACTTC.

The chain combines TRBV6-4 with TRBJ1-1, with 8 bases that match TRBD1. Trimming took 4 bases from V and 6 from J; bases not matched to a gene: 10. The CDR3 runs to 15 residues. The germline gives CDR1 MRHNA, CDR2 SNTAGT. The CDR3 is CASSVYAGGRAEAFF. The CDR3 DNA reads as TGTGCCAGCAGTGTCTACGCAGGGGGCCGTGCTGAAGCTTTCTTT.

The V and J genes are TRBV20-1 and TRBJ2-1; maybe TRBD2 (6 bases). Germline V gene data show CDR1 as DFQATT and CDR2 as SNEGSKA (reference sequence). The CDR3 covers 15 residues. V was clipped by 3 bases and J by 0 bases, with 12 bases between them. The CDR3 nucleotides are TGCAGTGCTAGTGAGGGCGGGGCCTCCTACAATGAGCAGTTCTTC. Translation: CSASEGGASYNEQFF.

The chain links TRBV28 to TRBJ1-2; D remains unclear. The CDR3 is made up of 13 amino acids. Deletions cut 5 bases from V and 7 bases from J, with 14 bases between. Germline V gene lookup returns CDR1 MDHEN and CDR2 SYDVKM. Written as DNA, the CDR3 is TGTGCCAGCAGTCCTGACGGGATACTTGGCTACACCTTC. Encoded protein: CASSPDGILGYTF.

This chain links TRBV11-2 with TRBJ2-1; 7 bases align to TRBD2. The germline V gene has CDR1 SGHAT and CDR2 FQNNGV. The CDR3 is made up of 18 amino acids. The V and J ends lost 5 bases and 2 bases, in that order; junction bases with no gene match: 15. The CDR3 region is CASSPRDYRGIPYNEQFF. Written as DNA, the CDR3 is TGTGCCAGCAGCCCCAGGGACTACCGAGGGATCCCCTACAATGAGCAGTTCTTC.

The CDR3 nucleotides read TGTGCCAGCAGCCTGTTGTACAATGAGCAGTTCTTC. Protein sequence: CASSLLYNEQFF. This chain links TRBV7-9 with TRBJ2-1; D is ambiguous. Germline-derived CDR1 and CDR2 are SEHNR and FQNEAQ (reference sequence). CDR3 length: 12 residues. Trimming cost V 5 bases and J 4 bases, with 6 bases left between them.

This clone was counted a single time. The CDR3 sequence: CATSRDSRGNQPQHF. The CDR3 DNA reads as TGTGCCACCAGCAGAGATTCGCGCGGCAATCAGCCCCAGCATTTT. This rearrangement joins TRBV15 to TRBJ1-5; D unclear. CDR1 is LNHNV, CDR2 YYDKDF, per germline (reference sequence). This CDR3 region has 15 residues. The V gene lost 0 bases and the J gene lost 2 bases, with 8 bases spanning the gap.

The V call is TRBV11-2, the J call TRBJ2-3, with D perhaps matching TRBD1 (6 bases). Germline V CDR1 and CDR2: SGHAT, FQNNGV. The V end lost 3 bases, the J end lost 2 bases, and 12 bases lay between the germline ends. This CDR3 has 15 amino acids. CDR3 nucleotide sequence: TGTGCCAGCAGCTTCTTGACAGGAAACACAGATACGCAGTATTTT. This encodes CASSFLTGNTDTQYF.

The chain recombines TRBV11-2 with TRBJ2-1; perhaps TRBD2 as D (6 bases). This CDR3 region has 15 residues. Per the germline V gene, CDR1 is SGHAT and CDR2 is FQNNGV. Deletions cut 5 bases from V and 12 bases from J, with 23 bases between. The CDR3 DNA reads TGTGCCAGCAGCGTTAGCGGATATCCCGGGGCGGTGCAGTTCTTC. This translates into CASSVSGYPGAVQFF.

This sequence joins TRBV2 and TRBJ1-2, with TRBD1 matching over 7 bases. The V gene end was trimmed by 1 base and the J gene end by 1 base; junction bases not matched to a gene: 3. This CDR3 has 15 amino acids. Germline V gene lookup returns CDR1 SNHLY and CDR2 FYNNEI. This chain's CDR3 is CASSEGGGLNYGYTF. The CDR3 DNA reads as TGTGCCAGCAGTGAAGGAGGGGGCCTTAACTATGGCTACACCTTC.

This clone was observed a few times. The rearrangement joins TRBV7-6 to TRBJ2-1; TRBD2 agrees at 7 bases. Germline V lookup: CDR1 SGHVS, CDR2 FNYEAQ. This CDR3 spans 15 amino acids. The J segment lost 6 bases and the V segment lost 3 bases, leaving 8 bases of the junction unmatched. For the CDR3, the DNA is TGTGCCAGCAGCTTTAGCAGCGGGATTCCCAATGAGCAGTTCTTC. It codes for CASSFSSGIPNEQFF.

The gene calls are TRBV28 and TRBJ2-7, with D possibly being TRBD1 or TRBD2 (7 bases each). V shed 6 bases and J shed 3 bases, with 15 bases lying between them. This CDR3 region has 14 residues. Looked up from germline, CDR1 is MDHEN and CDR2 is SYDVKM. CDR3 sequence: CASSYRGGDYEQYF. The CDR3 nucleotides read TGTGCCAGCAGCTACAGGGGAGGGGACTACGAGCAGTACTTC.

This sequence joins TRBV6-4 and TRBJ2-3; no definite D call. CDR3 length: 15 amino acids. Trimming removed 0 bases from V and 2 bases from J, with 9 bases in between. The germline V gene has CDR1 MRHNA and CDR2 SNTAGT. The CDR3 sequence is CASSDSMLATDTQYF. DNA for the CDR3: TGTGCCAGCAGTGACTCGATGCTTGCCACAGATACGCAGTATTTT.

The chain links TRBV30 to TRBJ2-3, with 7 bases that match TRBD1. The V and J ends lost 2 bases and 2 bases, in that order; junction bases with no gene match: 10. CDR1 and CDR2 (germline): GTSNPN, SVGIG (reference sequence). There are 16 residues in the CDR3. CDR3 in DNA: TGTGCCTGGAGTCGGGAAGGGACAGCCTCCACAGATACGCAGTATTTT. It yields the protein CAWSREGTASTDTQYF. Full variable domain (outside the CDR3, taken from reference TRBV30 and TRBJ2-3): SQTIHQWPATLVQPVGSPLSLECTVEGTSNPNLYWYRQAAGRGLQLLFYSVGIGQISSEVPQNLSASRPQDRQFILSSKKLLLSDSGFYLCAWSREGTASTDTQYFGPGTRLTVL.

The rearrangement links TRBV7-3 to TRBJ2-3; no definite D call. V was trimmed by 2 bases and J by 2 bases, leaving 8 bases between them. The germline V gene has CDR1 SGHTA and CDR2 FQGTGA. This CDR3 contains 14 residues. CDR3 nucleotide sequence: TGTGCCAGCAGCTTACGGCGAAACACAGATACGCAGTATTTT. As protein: CASSLRRNTDTQYF.

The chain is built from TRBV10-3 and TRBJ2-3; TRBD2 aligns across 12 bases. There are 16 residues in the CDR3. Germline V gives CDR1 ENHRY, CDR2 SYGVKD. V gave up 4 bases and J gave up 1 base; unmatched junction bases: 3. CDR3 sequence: CAISGGLAGRTDTQYF. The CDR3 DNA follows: TGTGCCATCAGTGGGGGACTAGCGGGCCGCACAGATACGCAGTATTTT.

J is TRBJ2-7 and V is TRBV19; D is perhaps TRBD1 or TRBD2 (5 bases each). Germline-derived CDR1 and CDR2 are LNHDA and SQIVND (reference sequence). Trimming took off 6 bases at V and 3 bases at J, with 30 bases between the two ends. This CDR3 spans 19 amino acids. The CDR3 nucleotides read TGTGCCAGTAGCCCCCCCAGGGCGACTACAATAGGAAAAAGCTACGAGCAGTACTTC. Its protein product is CASSPPRATTIGKSYEQYF.

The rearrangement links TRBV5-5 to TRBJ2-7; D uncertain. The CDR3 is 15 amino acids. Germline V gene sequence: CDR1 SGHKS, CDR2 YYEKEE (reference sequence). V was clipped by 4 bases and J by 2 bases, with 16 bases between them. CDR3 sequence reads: CASSQNSYETYEQYF. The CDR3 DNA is TGTGCCAGCAGCCAGAACAGTTACGAGACCTACGAGCAGTACTTC.

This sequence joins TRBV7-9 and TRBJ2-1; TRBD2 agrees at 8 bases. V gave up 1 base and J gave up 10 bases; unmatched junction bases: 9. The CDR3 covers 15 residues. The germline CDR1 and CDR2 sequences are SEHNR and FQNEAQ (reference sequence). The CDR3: CASSLVLSGISEQFF. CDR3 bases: TGTGCCAGCAGCTTAGTTCTTAGCGGGATAAGCGAGCAGTTCTTC.

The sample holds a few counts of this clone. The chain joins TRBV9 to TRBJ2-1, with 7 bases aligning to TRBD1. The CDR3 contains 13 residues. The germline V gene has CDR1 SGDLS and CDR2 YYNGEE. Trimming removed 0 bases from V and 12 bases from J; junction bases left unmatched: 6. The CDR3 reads CASSVATGDGQFF. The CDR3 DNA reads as TGTGCCAGCAGCGTAGCTACAGGGGACGGGCAGTTCTTC.